The present entry profiles one TCR beta chain with its context. Its antigen is unidentified. The study reverse transcribed the entire isolated RNA, so it sequenced expressed TCRB transcripts. The study sequenced naive, central memory and regulatory T cell samples to an average of around 3.4 million reads. Sequencing used immunoSEQ multiplex PCR; TCRdb keeps in-frame clones, though not all of them. Here the sample spans 100,000 to 150,000 clones, roughly 17% being singletons. This sample was included in a study of beta chain features in type 1 diabetes. Study summary: Across every sample, approximately 110,000,000 sorted cells were examined in total. Findings of the study overall: The naive, central memory and Treg TCRB repertoires showed an apparent similarity that was greater among patients than among healthy donors. Moderate but significant shortening of TCRB CDR3s was recorded in all four CD4+ subsets from Type 1 diabetes patients.

Germline lookup yields CDR1 GTSNPN and CDR2 SVGIG (reference sequence). Deletions cut 3 bases from V and 2 bases from J, with 23 bases between. The CDR3 runs to 17 residues. Sequencing was done on a sample of central memory CD4+ T cells from blood. The TCR sequence derives from a man aged 18 to 29 with type 1 diabetes. This chain connects TRBV30 to TRBJ2-7; D may match TRBD1 or TRBD2 (5 bases each). In DNA, the CDR3 is TGTGCCTGGAGCATAGGCGGAGCCGGGACCCAAACCTACGAGCAGTACTTC. Translating gives CAWSIGGAGTQTYEQYF.